This T cell receptor (beta chain) derives from a study of shared clonotypes between healthy human individuals. Once extracted for a subset, genomic DNA was divided evenly among several immunoSEQ plates. Assay used: immunoSEQ multiplex PCR; TCRdb lists only in-frame clones, some missing. The sample records about 600,000 clones, 97% being singletons. Concerning this clone itself: The target antigen is unknown.

Study outcomes and limitations: Few donors limited the genetic and exposure-history diversity represented.

In germline, CDR1 is SGHRS, CDR2 YFSETQ. This CDR3 region has 14 residues. Trimming left V 0 bases short and J 6 bases short, with 7 bases between. Sequencing used naive CD4+ T cells sorted from blood. Subset here: CD45RA+ positively selected. The genes are TRBV5-1 and TRBJ1-6; D unclear. The source is a woman in her twenties or thirties in good health. This chain's CDR3 is CASSLGGINSPLHF. Written as DNA, the CDR3 is TGCGCCAGCAGCTTGGGAGGCATTAATTCACCCCTCCACTTT.